Described below is a single T cell receptor (beta chain) sequence and its context. The clone's antigen remains unknown. Base qualities are not recorded, but no much larger clone differs from it by a single base. The immunoSEQ Assay, a bias-controlled multiplex PCR, was used to amplify TCRbeta CDR3 regions from genomic DNA. Per the original workflow: Nucleated cell counts per sample were estimated from amplification of reference gene primers within the assay. To quantify the absolute abundance of each unique TCRbeta CDR3 rearrangement, sequence reads were collapsed and filtered. For each sample, productive Simpson clonality was calculated as the square root of Simpson's diversity index over productive rearrangements. TCRdb limited this immuneACCESS table to in-frame rearrangements with V and J called. A share of clones is missing; checked studies link under half to unresolved V genes, and the rest is unexplained. V and J calls and clone size are those listed in that table; D and trimming were worked out from the DNA. This sample lists some 200,000 clones; under 90% were detected once. The top ten clones comprise over 4.5% of the sample.

The sample belongs to a study of blood T cell repertoires in COVID-19 (dated by TCRdb to 2019 to 2021). With regard to the full study: Samples covering the acute and convalescent phases of COVID-19 were provided by collaborators in the United States, Italy and Spain. The material from the prospective study consisted of cDNA or gDNA derived from T cells, B-cell-depleted T cells, or PBMCs. Where available, HLA class I and class II types were taken from metadata supplied by the sample provider and were not determined by assay-based typing. Samples came from the ongoing ImmuneRACE study (first 160 participants) plus 1,254 subjects from 6 global collaborators. Subjects who had been exposed to COVID-19, were actively infected with it, or had recovered from it provided the deeply sampled blood TCRbeta repertoires that made up the dataset. The repertoires were released in a freely available public database intended as a resource for research on the immune response to SARS-CoV-2. Nearly every sample came with metadata listing a de-identified subject ID, COVID-19 status, age in years and sex. Study-wide findings and limitations: The quantity of clinical and demographic metadata differed by source and by participant and was supplied without curation.

CDR1 is given as MGHRA and CDR2 as YSYEKL, both from the germline V gene. Counted from cysteine to phenylalanine, this CDR3 has 15 amino acids. CDR3 DNA is the only sequence kept; it has 45 bases, read in frame from the first base. V drops 1 base and J drops 7 bases, leaving 16 bases in between. The collaborating institutions used their own protocols to collect whole blood in K2EDTA tubes. For TCRbeta analysis, collaborators shipped samples as frozen whole blood, isolated PBMCs, or DNA extracted from either of those sample types. The sequence came from a man aged 80 or over with acute or convalescent COVID-19. Here the chain combines TRBV4-1 and TRBJ1-2, with a weak D call of TRBD1 (5 bases match). Sequenced material: peripheral blood. This receptor carries the CDR3 CASSQGTGSSTGYTF. In nucleotides, the sequence is TGCGCCAGCAGCCAAGGCACAGGTTCGAGTACTGGCTACACCTTC.